Reported below is one T cell receptor beta chain. Its antigen is unidentified. This sample was included in a study of T cell responses to AZD1222 COVID-19 vaccine. Findings of the study overall: A mostly white British donor set with more females was recruited, and clonal diversity was possibly underestimated. Repertoires were obtained solely post-peak T cell response. Dominant CD4 TCR responses targeted spike regions 160-218 and 743-854.

V lost 0 bases to trimming and J lost 5 bases, with 8 bases between them. This CDR3 comprises 14 residues. The germline V gene has CDR1 SGDLS and CDR2 YYNGEE. Libraries were prepared by immunoSEQ multiplex PCR; TCRdb keeps only in-frame clonotypes and omits some of them. The sample yields over 120,000 clones, around 92% seen once. Sequenced material: peripheral blood, taken on day 0 of AZD1222 vaccination. The clonotype was recovered from an adult in good health. V and J are TRBV9 and TRBJ2-2; D remains ambiguous. The CDR3 loop reads CASSVASTTGELFF. Written as DNA, the CDR3 is TGTGCCAGCAGCGTAGCCTCAACGACCGGGGAGCTGTTTTTT.